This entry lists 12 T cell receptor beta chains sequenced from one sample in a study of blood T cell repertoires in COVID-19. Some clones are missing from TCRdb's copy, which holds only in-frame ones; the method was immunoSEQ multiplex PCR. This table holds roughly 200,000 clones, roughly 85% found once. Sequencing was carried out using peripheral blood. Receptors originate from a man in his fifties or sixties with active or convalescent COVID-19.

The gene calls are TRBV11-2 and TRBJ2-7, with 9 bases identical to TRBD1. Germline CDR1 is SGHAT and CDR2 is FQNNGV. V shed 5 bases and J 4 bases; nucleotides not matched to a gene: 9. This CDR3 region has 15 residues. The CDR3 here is CASSTGQGIFYEQYF. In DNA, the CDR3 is TGTGCCAGCAGCACGGGACAGGGAATTTTTTACGAGCAGTACTTC.

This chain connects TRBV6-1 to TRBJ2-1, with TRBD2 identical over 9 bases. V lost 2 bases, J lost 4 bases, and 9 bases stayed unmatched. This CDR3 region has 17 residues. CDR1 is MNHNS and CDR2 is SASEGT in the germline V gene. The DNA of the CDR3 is TGTGCCAGCAGTGAAATTGTTGGCGGGGGGGATTACAATGAGCAGTTCTTC. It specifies CASSEIVGGGDYNEQFF.

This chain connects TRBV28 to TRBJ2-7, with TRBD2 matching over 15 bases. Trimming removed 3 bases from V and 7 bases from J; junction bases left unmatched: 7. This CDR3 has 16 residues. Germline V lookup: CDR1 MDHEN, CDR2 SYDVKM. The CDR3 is CASSFRTSGGAREQYF. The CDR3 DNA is TGTGCCAGCAGTTTCCGGACTAGCGGGGGGGCGCGAGAGCAGTACTTC.

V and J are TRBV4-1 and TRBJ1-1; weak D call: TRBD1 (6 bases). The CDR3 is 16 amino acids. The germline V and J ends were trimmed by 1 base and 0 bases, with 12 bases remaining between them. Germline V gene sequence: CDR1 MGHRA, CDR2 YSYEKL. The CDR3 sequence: CASSQVGQSMNTEAFF. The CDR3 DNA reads TGCGCCAGCAGCCAAGTAGGACAGAGCATGAACACTGAAGCTTTCTTT.

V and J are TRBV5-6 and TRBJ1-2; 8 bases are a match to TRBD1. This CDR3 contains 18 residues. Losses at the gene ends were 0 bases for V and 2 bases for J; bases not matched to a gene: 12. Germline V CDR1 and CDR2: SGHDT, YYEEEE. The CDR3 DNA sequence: TGTGCCAGCAGCTTGGCCGTCCCGGACAGGGTGGAAAACTATGGCTACACCTTC. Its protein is CASSLAVPDRVENYGYTF.

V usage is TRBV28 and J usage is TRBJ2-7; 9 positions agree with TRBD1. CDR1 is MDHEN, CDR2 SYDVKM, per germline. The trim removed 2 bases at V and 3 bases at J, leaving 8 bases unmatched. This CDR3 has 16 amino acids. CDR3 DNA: TGTGCCAGCAGTTTAGCCGGGACAGGGCCGAACTACGAGCAGTACTTC. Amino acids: CASSLAGTGPNYEQYF. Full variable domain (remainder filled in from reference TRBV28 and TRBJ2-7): DVKVTQSSRYLVKRTGEKVFLECVQDMDHENMFWYRQDPGLGLRLIYFSYDVKMKEKGDIPEGYSVSREKKERFSLILESASTNQTSMYLCASSLAGTGPNYEQYFGPGTRLTVT.

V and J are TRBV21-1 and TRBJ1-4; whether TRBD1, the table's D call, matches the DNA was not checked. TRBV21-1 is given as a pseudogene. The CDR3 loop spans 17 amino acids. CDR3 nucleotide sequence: TGTGCCAGCACTCAGGGGATATTGAGTACAACTAATGAAAAACTGTTTTTT. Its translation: CASTQGILSTTNEKLFF.

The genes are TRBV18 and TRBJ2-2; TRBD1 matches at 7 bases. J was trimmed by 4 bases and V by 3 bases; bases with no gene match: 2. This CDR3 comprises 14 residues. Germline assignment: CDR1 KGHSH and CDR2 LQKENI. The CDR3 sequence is CASSPQGVTGELFF. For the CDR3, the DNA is TGTGCCAGCTCACCTCAGGGGGTCACCGGGGAGCTGTTTTTT.

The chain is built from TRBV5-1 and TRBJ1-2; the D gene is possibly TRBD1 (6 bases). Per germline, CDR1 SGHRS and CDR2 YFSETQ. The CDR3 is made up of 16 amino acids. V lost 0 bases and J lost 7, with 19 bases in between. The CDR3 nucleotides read TGCGCCAGCAGCTTGGTTGAGCGGGGGGCAGGGGCTGGCTACACCTTC. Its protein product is CASSLVERGAGAGYTF. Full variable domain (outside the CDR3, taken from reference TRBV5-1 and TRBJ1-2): KAGVTQTPRYLIKTRGQQVTLSCSPISGHRSVSWYQQTPGQGLQFLFEYFSETQRNKGNFPGRFSGRQFSNSRSEMNVSTLELGDSALYLCASSLVERGAGAGYTFGSGTRLTVV.

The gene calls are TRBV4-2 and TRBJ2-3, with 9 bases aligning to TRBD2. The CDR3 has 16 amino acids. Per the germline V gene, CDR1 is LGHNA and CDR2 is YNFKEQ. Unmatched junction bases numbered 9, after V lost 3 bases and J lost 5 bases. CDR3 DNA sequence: TGTGCCAGCAGCCATCCCGCGGGGGGGCCGCAAGATACGCAGTATTTT. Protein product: CASSHPAGGPQDTQYF.

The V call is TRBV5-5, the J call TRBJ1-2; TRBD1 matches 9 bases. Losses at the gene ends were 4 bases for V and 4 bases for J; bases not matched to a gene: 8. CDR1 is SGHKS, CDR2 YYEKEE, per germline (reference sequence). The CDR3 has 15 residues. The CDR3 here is CASSQPGQGTYGYTF. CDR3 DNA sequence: TGTGCCAGCAGCCAACCGGGACAGGGTACCTATGGCTACACCTTC.

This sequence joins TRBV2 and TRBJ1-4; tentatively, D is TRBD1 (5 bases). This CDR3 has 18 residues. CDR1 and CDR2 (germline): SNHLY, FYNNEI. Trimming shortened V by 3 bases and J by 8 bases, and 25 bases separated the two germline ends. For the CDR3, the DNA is TGTGCCAGCAGTGACTCTCCCGGGACTCTTCTGAAAGGCGAAAAACTGTTTTTT. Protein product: CASSDSPGTLLKGEKLFF.